The sequence of this T cell receptor (beta chain) was determined in a study of blood T cell repertoires in COVID-19. Clones were sequenced by immunoSEQ multiplex PCR, and TCRdb holds only the in-frame ones, with some missing. Here the sample spans over 400,000 clones, 80% to 90% being singletons. There are 16 residues in the CDR3. Germline V gene sequence: CDR1 SNHLY, CDR2 FYNNEI. With 6 bases clipped from V and 0 bases from J, the junction kept 10 bases outside the gene matches. Sequencing was carried out using peripheral blood. The clonotype comes from a woman aged 30 to 39 with active or convalescent COVID-19. J is TRBJ1-2 and V is TRBV2, with 7 bases aligning to TRBD1. The CDR3 DNA reads as TGTGCCAGCAGACCTCCGAGACAGGGCGCTAACTATGGCTACACCTTC. Translation gives CASRPPRQGANYGYTF.